This entry is about one TCR beta chain. The CDR3 has 15 residues. Germline CDR1 is LGHDT and CDR2 is YNNKEL (reference sequence). Between the trimmed V and J ends, which lost 2 bases and 4 bases, there was a span of 14 bases. The iRepertoire nested amplicon-rescue multiplex PCR amplified TCR alpha and beta CDR3s from RNA. MiXCR, applied by TCRdb to the multiplex PCR reads, yields one record per CDR3 protein. This sample yields a few hundred thousand distinct CDR3 sequences, of which more than 35% are seen a single time; approximately 12% belongs to the top ten. These data belong to a study of glioma-infiltrating T cells.

V and J are TRBV3-1 and TRBJ1-1, with D hard to call. Sequencing used glioma tissue, nonneoplastic brain tissue, or PBMCs (not recorded which). The TCR originated in a human donor with low-grade glioma or glioblastoma, undergoing nonglioma brain surgery, or in good health (not recorded which). The CDR3 region is CASSQYGVWGTEAFF. In DNA, the CDR3 is TGTGCCAGCAGCCAATACGGGGTCTGGGGCACTGAAGCTTTCTTT.